The 15 T cell receptor beta chains listed next were all sequenced from one sample in a study of blood T cell repertoires in COVID-19. Clones were read by immunoSEQ multiplex PCR, and TCRdb kept only the in-frame ones, dropping some. The sample holds around 260,000 clones; approximately 90% are singletons and the top ten take over 2%. Input material: peripheral blood. These receptor sequences come from a woman under 40 with COVID-19, enrolled during active disease.

This clone has a single count. The same CDR3 arises from other DNA sequences in this sample as well. The gene calls are TRBV30 and TRBJ2-1; 9 bases agree with TRBD2. Germline loops: CDR1 GTSNPN, CDR2 SVGIG (reference sequence). Losses at the gene ends were 5 bases for V and 7 bases for J; bases not matched to a gene: 9. CDR3 length: 14 residues. For the CDR3, the DNA is TGTGCCTGGTCTCCGGGACTAGCAGTTAATGAGCAGTTCTTC. As protein: CAWSPGLAVNEQFF. The variable domain in full, completed from reference TRBV30 and TRBJ2-1, reads SQTIHQWPATLVQPVGSPLSLECTVEGTSNPNLYWYRQAAGRGLQLLFYSVGIGQISSEVPQNLSASRPQDRQFILSSKKLLLSDSGFYLCAWSPGLAVNEQFFGPGTRLTVL.

This clone has just one count. The genes are TRBV3-1 (or the pseudogene TRBV3-2) and TRBJ2-1, with 10 bases that match TRBD2. V dropped 4 bases and J dropped 6; count of bases not matched to a gene: 6. In germline, CDR1 is LGHDT, CDR2 YNNKEL (reference sequence). The length of the CDR3 is 15 residues. CDR3 sequence: CASSRQASGSNEQFF. The CDR3 nucleotides read TGTGCCAGCAGCCGCCAAGCTAGCGGGAGCAATGAGCAGTTCTTC.

This chain links TRBV28 with TRBJ1-6, with D maybe TRBD1 (5 bases). This CDR3 region has 14 residues. Germline assignment: CDR1 MDHEN and CDR2 SYDVKM. The germline V and J ends were trimmed by 2 bases and 5 bases, with 7 bases remaining between them. As DNA, the CDR3 is TGTGCCAGCAGTTTAAAACAGGATAATTCACCCCTCCACTTT. It codes for CASSLKQDNSPLHF.

This chain uses TRBV11-2 with TRBJ2-1; the D gene is possibly TRBD2 (6 bases). Trimming stripped 3 bases from V and 0 bases from J, with 12 bases between. The CDR3 consists of 16 residues. CDR1 and CDR2 (germline): SGHAT, FQNNGV. The CDR3 DNA is TGTGCCAGCAGCTTTGTTGGAGGGAGCTCCTACAATGAGCAGTTCTTC. It translates to CASSFVGGSSYNEQFF.

The J gene is TRBJ1-1, the V gene TRBV5-5; 7 bases line up with TRBD1. The CDR3 is 16 amino acids. The J segment lost 3 bases and the V segment lost 4 bases, leaving 12 bases of the junction unmatched. The V gene's germline CDR1 is SGHKS and CDR2 YYEKEE (reference sequence). CDR3 residues: CASSPKTGTVDTEAFF. In DNA form, the CDR3 reads TGTGCCAGCAGCCCGAAAACCGGGACAGTCGACACTGAAGCTTTCTTT. Supplemented by reference TRBV5-5 and TRBJ1-1, the full variable domain reads DAGVTQSPTHLIKTRGQQVTLRCSPISGHKSVSWYQQVLGQGPQFIFQYYEKEERGRGNFPDRFSARQFPNYSSELNVNALLLGDSALYLCASSPKTGTVDTEAFFGQGTRLTVV.

The V and J genes are TRBV19 and TRBJ1-2; the match to TRBD1 covers 9 bases. CDR1 is LNHDA and CDR2 is SQIVND in the germline V gene (reference sequence). Trimming removed 8 bases from V and 8 bases from J; junction bases left unmatched: 12. This CDR3 contains 14 residues. The CDR3 bases are TGTGCCAGTGGGGACAGGGTGCGGGTGGACGGCTACACCTTC. Translating it yields CASGDRVRVDGYTF.

CDR3 in amino acids: CASSLGGQNNQPQHF. In nucleotides, the CDR3 is TGTGCCAGCAGCTTAGGAGGCCAGAATAATCAGCCCCAGCATTTT. This chain joins TRBV7-8 and TRBJ1-5, with D unresolved. There are 15 residues in the CDR3. CDR1 and CDR2 from the germline V gene are SGHVS and FQNEAQ. V shed 1 base and J shed 4 bases, with 11 bases lying between them.

This clone was seen once. The V gene is TRBV18, the J gene TRBJ2-1; unclear D gene. This CDR3 has 15 residues. V lost 4 bases to trimming and J lost 5 bases, with 15 bases between them. Germline CDR1 reads KGHSH; CDR2 reads LQKENI. CDR3 amino acids: CASSQYESPDNEQFF. CDR3 DNA sequence: TGTGCCAGCTCACAGTACGAATCCCCGGACAATGAGCAGTTCTTC. Variable domain in full (rest from reference TRBV18 and TRBJ2-1): NAGVMQNPRHLVRRRGQEARLRCSPMKGHSHVYWYRQLPEEGLKFMVYLQKENIIDESGMPKERFSAEFPKEGPSILRIQQVVRGDSAAYFCASSQYESPDNEQFFGPGTRLTVL.

The V call is TRBV11-2, the J call TRBJ2-7; the match to TRBD2 covers 7 bases. V lost 5 bases to trimming and J lost 5 bases; unmatched junction nucleotides: 9. Germline values: CDR1 SGHAT, CDR2 FQNNGV. The CDR3 is 14 residues long. The CDR3, as DNA: TGTGCCAGCAGCCCCCTGGGGAGGGTGGACGAGCAGTACTTC. Amino acids: CASSPLGRVDEQYF.

The chain couples TRBV5-1 to TRBJ2-7; no firm D call. The germline V and J ends were trimmed by 0 bases and 2 bases, with 9 bases remaining between them. Germline lookup yields CDR1 SGHRS and CDR2 YFSETQ. This CDR3 comprises 14 residues. The CDR3 reads CASSLATVTYEQYF. The CDR3 DNA reads as TGCGCCAGCAGCTTGGCGACTGTTACCTACGAGCAGTACTTC.

The V gene is TRBV11-2, the J gene TRBJ1-4; D unclear. CDR3 size: 15 residues. Germline V gene data show CDR1 as SGHAT and CDR2 as FQNNGV. The V and J ends lost 5 bases and 8 bases respectively, with 18 bases between them. CDR3 sequence: CASSPGLRAGEKLFF. The CDR3 DNA sequence: TGTGCCAGCAGCCCGGGATTACGCGCGGGGGAAAAACTGTTTTTT.

J is TRBJ1-5 and V is TRBV19, with 9 bases that match TRBD1. The CDR3 has 14 residues. Germline V CDR1 and CDR2: LNHDA, SQIVND (reference sequence). V shed 3 bases, J shed 7 bases, and the junction held 4 bases outside the gene matches. CDR3 in amino acids: CASSITGGEQPQHF. The CDR3 DNA is TGTGCCAGTAGTATCACAGGGGGCGAGCAGCCCCAGCATTTT.

The V and J genes are TRBV30 and TRBJ1-3; 9 positions match TRBD1. The ends lost 1 base at V and 3 bases at J; junction bases unmatched: 4. This CDR3 spans 15 amino acids. Germline values: CDR1 GTSNPN, CDR2 SVGIG (reference sequence). CDR3 residues: CAWSGTGGVGNTIYF. The CDR3 coding sequence is TGTGCCTGGAGTGGAACAGGGGGCGTTGGAAACACCATATATTTT.

The CDR3 region has the DNA TGCGCCAGCAGCTTGGGGAGTGGTCTCAACACCATATATTTT. This gives the protein CASSLGSGLNTIYF. The chain links TRBV5-1 to TRBJ1-3, with no clear D. CDR1 and CDR2 from the germline V gene are SGHRS and YFSETQ. The V end was cut by 0 bases, the J end by 7 bases, with 11 bases between. This CDR3 is built from 14 residues.

The chain is built from TRBV12-5 and TRBJ2-3; D ambiguous. The CDR3 is made up of 14 amino acids. Trimming took 3 bases from V and 3 from J, leaving 10 bases between them. The germline gives CDR1 LGHNT, CDR2 FRNRAP. CDR3 DNA: TGTGCTAGTGGTTTCAGGCAGGCTACAGATACGCAGTATTTT. Protein product: CASGFRQATDTQYF.